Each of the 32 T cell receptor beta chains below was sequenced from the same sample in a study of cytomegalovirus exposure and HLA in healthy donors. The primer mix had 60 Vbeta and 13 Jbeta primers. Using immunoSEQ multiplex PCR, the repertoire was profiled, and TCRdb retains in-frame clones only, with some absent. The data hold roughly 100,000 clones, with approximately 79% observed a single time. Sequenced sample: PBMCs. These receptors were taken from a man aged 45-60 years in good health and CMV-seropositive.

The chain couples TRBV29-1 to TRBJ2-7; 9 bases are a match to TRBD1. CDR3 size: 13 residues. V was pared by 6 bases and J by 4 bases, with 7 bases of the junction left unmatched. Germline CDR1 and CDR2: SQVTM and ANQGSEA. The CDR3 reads CSVPGQGSYEQYF. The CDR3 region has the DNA TGCAGCGTACCGGGACAGGGATCGTACGAGCAGTACTTC.

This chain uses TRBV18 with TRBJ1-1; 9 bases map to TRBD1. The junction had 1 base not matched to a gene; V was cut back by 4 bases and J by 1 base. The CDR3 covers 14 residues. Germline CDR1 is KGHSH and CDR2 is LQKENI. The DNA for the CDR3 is TGTGCCAGCTCACTGGACAGGGGGAACACTGAAGCTTTCTTT. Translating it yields CASSLDRGNTEAFF.

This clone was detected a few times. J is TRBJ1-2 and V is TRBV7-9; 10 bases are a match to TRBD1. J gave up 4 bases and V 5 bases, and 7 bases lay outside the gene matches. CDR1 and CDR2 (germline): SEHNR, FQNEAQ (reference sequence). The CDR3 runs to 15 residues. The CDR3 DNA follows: TGTGCCAGCAGCAAGACAGGGGGCAGCAGCTATGGCTACACCTTC. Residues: CASSKTGGSSYGYTF.

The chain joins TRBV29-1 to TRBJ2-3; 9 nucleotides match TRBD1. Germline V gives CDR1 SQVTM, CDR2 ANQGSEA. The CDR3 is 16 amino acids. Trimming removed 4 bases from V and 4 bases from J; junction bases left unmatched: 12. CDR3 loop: CSVVGPGTGSPDTQYF. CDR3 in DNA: TGCAGCGTTGTCGGCCCCGGGACAGGGAGCCCAGATACGCAGTATTTT.

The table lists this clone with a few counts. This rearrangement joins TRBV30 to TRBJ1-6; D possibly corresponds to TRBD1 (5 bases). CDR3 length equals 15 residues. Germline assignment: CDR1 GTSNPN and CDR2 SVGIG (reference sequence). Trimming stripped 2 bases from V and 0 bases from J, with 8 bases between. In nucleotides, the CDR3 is TGTGCCTGGAGTAGGGGCACCTCCTATAATTCACCCCTCCACTTT. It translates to CAWSRGTSYNSPLHF.

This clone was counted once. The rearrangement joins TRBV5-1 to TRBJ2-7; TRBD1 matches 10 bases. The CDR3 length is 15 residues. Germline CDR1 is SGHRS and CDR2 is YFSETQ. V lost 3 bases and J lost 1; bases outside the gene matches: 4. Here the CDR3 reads CASSSSGQGSYEQYF. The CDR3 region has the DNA TGCGCCAGCAGCTCGTCGGGACAGGGGTCCTACGAGCAGTACTTC.

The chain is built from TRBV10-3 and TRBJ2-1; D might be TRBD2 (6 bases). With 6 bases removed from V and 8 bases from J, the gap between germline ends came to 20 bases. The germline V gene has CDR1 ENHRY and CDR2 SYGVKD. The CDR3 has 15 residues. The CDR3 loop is CAIRKRSGREDEQFF. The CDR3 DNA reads TGTGCCATCAGGAAACGATCGGGCAGGGAGGATGAGCAGTTCTTC.

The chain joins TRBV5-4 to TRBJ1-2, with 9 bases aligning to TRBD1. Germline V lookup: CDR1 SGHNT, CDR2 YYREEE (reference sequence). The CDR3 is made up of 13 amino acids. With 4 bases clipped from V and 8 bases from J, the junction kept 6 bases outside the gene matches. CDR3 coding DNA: TGTGCCAGCAGCACCCGGGACAGGGAAGGCTACACCTTC. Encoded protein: CASSTRDREGYTF.

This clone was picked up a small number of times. The CDR3 is CASTTDRVYGYTF. In DNA, the CDR3 is TGTGCCAGCACTACCGACAGGGTGTATGGCTACACCTTC. The V call is TRBV19, the J call TRBJ1-2; 7 bases line up with TRBD1. The CDR3 covers 13 residues. Unmatched junction bases numbered 9, after V lost 9 bases and J lost 5 bases. In germline, CDR1 is LNHDA, CDR2 SQIVND (reference sequence).

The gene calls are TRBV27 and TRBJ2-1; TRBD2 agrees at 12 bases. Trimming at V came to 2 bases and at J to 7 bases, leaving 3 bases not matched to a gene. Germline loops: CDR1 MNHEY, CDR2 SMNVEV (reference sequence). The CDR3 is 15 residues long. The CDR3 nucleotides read TGTGCCAGCAGTTTACGACTAGCGGGAGATAATGAGCAGTTCTTC. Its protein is CASSLRLAGDNEQFF.

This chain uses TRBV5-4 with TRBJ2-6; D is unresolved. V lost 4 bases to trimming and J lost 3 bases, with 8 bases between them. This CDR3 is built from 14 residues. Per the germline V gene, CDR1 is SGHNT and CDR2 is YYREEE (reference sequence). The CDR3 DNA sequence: TGTGCCAGCAGCCGGGTAGGTGGGGCCAACGTCCTGACTTTC. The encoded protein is CASSRVGGANVLTF.

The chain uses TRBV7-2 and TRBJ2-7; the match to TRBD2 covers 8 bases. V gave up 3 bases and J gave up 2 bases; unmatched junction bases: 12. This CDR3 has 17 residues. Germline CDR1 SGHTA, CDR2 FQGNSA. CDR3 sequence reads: CASSLSPTSGRTYEQYF. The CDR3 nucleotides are TGTGCCAGCAGCTTGTCCCCCACTAGCGGACGAACCTACGAGCAGTACTTC.

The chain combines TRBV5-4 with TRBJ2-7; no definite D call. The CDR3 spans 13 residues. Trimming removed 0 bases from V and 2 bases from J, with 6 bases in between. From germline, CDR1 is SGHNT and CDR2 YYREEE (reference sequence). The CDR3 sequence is CASSLDPAYEQYF. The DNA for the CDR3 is TGTGCCAGCAGCTTGGACCCGGCCTACGAGCAGTACTTC. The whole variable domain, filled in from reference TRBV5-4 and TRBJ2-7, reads ETGVTQSPTHLIKTRGQQVTLRCSSQSGHNTVSWYQQALGQGPQFIFQYYREEENGRGNFPPRFSGLQFPNYSSELNVNALELDDSALYLCASSLDPAYEQYFGPGTRLTVT.

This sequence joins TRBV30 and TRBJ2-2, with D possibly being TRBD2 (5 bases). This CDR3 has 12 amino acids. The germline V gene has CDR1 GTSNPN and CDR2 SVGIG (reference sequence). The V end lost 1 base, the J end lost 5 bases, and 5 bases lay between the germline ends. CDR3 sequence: CAWSAGTGELFF. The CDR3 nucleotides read TGTGCCTGGAGTGCGGGGACCGGGGAGCTGTTTTTT.

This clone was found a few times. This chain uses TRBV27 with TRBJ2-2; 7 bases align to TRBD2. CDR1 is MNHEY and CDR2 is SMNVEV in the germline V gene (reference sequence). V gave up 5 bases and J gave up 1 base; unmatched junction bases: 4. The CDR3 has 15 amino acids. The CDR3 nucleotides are TGTGCCAGCAGTCGACTAGCAGTGAACACCGGGGAGCTGTTTTTT. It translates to CASSRLAVNTGELFF.

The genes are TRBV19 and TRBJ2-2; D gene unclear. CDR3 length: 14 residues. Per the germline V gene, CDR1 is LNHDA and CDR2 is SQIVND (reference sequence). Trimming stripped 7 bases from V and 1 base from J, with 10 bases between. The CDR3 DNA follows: TGTGCCAGTAAGTCCAGGCAGAACACCGGGGAGCTGTTTTTT. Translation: CASKSRQNTGELFF.

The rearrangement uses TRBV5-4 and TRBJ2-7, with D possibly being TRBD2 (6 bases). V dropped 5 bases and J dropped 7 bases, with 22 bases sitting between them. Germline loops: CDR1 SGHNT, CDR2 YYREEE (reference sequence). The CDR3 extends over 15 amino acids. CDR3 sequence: CASRRAGSGPLEQYF. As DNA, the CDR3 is TGTGCCAGCAGGCGGGCGGGCAGCGGGCCTTTGGAGCAGTACTTC.

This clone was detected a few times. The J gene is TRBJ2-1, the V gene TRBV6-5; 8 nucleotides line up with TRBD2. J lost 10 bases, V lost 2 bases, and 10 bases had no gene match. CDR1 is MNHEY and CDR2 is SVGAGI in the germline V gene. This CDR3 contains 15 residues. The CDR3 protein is CASSYRGTSMPEQFF. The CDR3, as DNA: TGTGCCAGCAGTTACAGGGGGACTAGTATGCCGGAGCAGTTCTTC.

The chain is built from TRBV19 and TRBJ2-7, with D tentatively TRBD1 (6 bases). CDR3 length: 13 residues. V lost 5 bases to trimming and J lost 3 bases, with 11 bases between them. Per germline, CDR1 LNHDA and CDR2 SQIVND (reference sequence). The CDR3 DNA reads TGTGCCAGTAGTCCCCGGACAGTCTACGAGCAGTACTTC. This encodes CASSPRTVYEQYF.

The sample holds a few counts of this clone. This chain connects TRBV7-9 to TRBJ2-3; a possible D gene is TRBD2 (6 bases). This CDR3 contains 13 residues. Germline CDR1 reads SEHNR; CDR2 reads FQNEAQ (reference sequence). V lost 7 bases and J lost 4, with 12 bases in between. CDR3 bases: TGTGCCAGCATCGGGCCTAGCGCAGATACGCAGTATTTT. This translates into CASIGPSADTQYF.

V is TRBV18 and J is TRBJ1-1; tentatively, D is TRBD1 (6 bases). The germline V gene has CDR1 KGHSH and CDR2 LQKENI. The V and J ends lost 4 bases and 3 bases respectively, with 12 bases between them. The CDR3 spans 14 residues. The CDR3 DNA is TGTGCCAGCTCACTCGACAGGAGAGACACTGAAGCTTTCTTT. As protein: CASSLDRRDTEAFF.

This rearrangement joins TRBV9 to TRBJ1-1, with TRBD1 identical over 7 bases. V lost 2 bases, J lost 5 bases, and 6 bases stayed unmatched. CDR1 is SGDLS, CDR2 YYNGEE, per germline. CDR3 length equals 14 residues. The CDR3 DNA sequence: TGTGCCAGCAGCGTCGGAGGGGGCAAGACTGAAGCTTTCTTT. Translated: CASSVGGGKTEAFF.

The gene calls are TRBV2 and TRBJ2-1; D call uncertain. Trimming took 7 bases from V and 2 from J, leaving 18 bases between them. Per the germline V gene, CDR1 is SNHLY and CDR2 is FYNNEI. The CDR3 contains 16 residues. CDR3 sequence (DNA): TGTGCCAGCACCCGAGACCGTTTAACTACCTACAATGAGCAGTTCTTC. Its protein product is CASTRDRLTTYNEQFF.

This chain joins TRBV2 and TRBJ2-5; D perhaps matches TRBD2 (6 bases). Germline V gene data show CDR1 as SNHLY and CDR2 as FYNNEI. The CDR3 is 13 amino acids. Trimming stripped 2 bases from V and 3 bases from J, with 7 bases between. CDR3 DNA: TGTGCCAGCAGTGAACAGCGGGAAGAGACCCAGTACTTC. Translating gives CASSEQREETQYF. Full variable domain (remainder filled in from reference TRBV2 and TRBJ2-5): EPEVTQTPSHQVTQMGQEVILRCVPISNHLYFYWYRQILGQKVEFLVSFYNNEISEKSEIFDDQFSVERPDGSNFTLKIRSTKLEDSAMYFCASSEQREETQYFGPGTRLLVL.

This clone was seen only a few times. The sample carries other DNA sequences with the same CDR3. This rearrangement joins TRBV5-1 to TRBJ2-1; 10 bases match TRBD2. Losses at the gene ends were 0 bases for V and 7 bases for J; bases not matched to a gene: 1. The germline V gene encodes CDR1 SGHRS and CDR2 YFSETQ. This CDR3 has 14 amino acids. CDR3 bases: TGCGCCAGCAGCTTGGGACTAGCGGGTAATGAGCAGTTCTTC. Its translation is CASSLGLAGNEQFF.

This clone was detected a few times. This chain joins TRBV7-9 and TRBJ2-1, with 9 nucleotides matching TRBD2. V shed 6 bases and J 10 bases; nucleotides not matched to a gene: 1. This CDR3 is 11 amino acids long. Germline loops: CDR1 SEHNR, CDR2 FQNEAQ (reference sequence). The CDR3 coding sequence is TGTGCCAGCAGAGCGGGGGGCGAGCAGTTCTTC. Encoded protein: CASRAGGEQFF.

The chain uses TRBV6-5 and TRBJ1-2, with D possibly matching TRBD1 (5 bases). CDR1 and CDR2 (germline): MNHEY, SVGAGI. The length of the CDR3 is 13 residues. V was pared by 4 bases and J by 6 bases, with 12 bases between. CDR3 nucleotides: TGTGCCAGCAGTTTTCCGGCAGGGAATGGCTACACCTTC. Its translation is CASSFPAGNGYTF.

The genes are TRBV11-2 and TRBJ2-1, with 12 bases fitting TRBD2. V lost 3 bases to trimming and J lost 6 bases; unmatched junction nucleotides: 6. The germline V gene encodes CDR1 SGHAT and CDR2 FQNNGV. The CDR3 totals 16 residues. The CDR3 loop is CASSFLAGGPGNEQFF. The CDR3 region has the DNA TGTGCCAGCAGCTTTCTAGCGGGAGGGCCTGGCAATGAGCAGTTCTTC.

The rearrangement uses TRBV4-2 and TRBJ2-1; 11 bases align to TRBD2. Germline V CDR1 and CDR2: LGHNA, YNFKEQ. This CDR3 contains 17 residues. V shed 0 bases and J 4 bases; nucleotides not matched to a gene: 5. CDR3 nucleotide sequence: TGTGCCAGCAGCCAAGAACCTAGCGGGGGGCTATACAATGAGCAGTTCTTC. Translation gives CASSQEPSGGLYNEQFF.

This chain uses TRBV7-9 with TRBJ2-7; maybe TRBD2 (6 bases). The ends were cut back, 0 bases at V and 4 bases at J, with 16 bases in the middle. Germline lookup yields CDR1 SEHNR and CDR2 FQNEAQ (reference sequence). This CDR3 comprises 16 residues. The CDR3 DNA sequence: TGTGCCAGCAGCTTAGCGCTTAGGGGACTGGATTACGAGCAGTACTTC. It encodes CASSLALRGLDYEQYF.

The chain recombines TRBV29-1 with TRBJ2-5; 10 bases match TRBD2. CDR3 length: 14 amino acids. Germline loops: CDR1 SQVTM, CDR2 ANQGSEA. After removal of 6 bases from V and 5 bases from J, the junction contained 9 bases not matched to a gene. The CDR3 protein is CSVELTSGRETQYF. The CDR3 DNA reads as TGCAGCGTCGAACTGACTAGCGGGCGGGAGACCCAGTACTTC.

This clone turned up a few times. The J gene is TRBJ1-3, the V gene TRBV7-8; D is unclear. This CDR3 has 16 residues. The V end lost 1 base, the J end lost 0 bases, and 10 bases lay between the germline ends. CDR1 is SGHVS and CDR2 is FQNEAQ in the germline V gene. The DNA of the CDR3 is TGTGCCAGCAGCTTAGTTCCGGTCTCCTCTGGAAACACCATATATTTT. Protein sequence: CASSLVPVSSGNTIYF.